This passage covers 31 T cell receptor beta chains from one sample sequenced in a study of CD8+ T cells in alopecia areata. It was cDNA, reverse transcribed from extracted RNA, that served as the sequencing template. Produced via immunoSEQ multiplex PCR; TCRdb's table is partial and in-frame only. The top ten hold 1% to 1.5% of the sample, which has roughly 250,000 clones, about 68% seen once. The starting material was CD4+ T cells sorted from blood, obtained at week 0. The receptors were gathered from a human donor with alopecia areata.

In its sample, this clone was seen a few times. The rearrangement links TRBV6-5 to TRBJ2-1; TRBD2 is a possible D gene (6 bases). Trimming pared 4 bases from V and 6 bases from J, leaving 19 bases between. CDR1 is MNHEY and CDR2 is SVGAGI in the germline V gene. This CDR3 has 16 amino acids. The CDR3 loop reads CASSSPRRGLSNEQFF. The CDR3 nucleotides read TGTGCCAGCAGTTCCCCCCGGCGGGGTCTAAGCAATGAGCAGTTCTTC.

The rearrangement links TRBV20-1 to TRBJ1-2; D might be TRBD1 (6 bases). V dropped 7 bases and J dropped 5 bases, with 11 bases sitting between them. The germline V gene encodes CDR1 DFQATT and CDR2 SNEGSKA (reference sequence). The CDR3 sequence is 11 residues long. CDR3 in DNA: TGCAGTGTGGACAGTAATTATGGCTACACCTTC. This translates into CSVDSNYGYTF.

This chain connects TRBV7-9 to TRBJ1-6; possibly TRBD1 for D (6 bases). Germline V gene data show CDR1 as SEHNR and CDR2 as FQNEAQ (reference sequence). Trimming shortened V by 3 bases and J by 12 bases, and 21 bases separated the two germline ends. This CDR3 spans 16 amino acids. CDR3 amino acids: CASSFNRDTGPKPLHF. CDR3 in DNA: TGTGCCAGCAGCTTTAACCGGGACACTGGACCAAAACCCCTCCACTTT.

This clone was picked up one time. The chain combines TRBV11-2 with TRBJ2-7; no reliable D call. Germline V gives CDR1 SGHAT, CDR2 FQNNGV. V was trimmed by 4 bases and J by 2 bases, leaving 12 bases between them. This CDR3 is built from 14 residues. This CDR3 reads CASSSRDPPYEQYF. For the CDR3, the DNA is TGTGCCAGCAGCTCCCGAGACCCTCCCTACGAGCAGTACTTC.

This clone came up a few times. The chain links TRBV29-1 to TRBJ1-2; D ambiguous. The CDR3 has 13 residues. The germline V gene has CDR1 SQVTM and CDR2 ANQGSEA. V was cut by 4 bases and J by 7 bases, with 16 bases left in between. The CDR3 loop is CSVVLGPRGGYTF. CDR3 nucleotide sequence: TGCAGCGTTGTGCTTGGCCCCCGGGGTGGCTACACCTTC.

The chain uses TRBV2 and TRBJ2-1, with D maybe TRBD2 (6 bases). The CDR3 loop spans 13 amino acids. V dropped 4 bases and J dropped 8 bases, with 12 bases sitting between them. Germline V CDR1 and CDR2: SNHLY, FYNNEI. CDR3 DNA: TGTGCCAGCAGTGCGGGTAGCGGCTATGAGCAGTTCTTC. Protein sequence: CASSAGSGYEQFF.

This chain joins TRBV20-1 and TRBJ1-1, with a possible D match to TRBD1 (5 bases). The germline V gene has CDR1 DFQATT and CDR2 SNEGSKA (reference sequence). V lost 2 bases and J 5 bases, leaving 6 bases between the germline ends. This CDR3 is 11 amino acids long. This CDR3 is CSARKGTEAFF. The CDR3, as DNA: TGCAGTGCTAGAAAGGGGACTGAAGCTTTCTTT.

The chain uses TRBV6-5 and TRBJ2-1, with a possible D match to TRBD1 (5 bases). The CDR3 is 14 residues long. Germline V CDR1 and CDR2: MNHEY, SVGAGI. Trimming took 5 bases from V and 13 from J, leaving 21 bases between them. The chain's CDR3 is CASSPTLGDIRQFF. The CDR3 DNA sequence: TGTGCCAGCAGTCCTACGTTAGGGGATATACGACAGTTCTTC.

The chain couples TRBV6-5 to TRBJ1-2; no definite D call. The CDR3 covers 13 residues. V was trimmed by 2 bases and J by 2 bases, leaving 6 bases between them. Germline V gene lookup returns CDR1 MNHEY and CDR2 SVGAGI. CDR3 DNA: TGTGCCAGCAGTTACGACGTAAACTATGGCTACACCTTC. This sequence encodes CASSYDVNYGYTF.

This clone was observed a handful of times. Other DNA sequences in the sample encode the same CDR3. V gene TRBV6-5 combines with J gene TRBJ2-5, with TRBD1 matching over 10 bases. CDR1 is MNHEY, CDR2 SVGAGI, per germline. The CDR3 spans 15 residues. After removal of 0 bases from V and 5 bases from J, the junction contained 3 bases not matched to a gene. This CDR3 is CASSYSTGGGETQYF. The CDR3 region has the DNA TGTGCCAGCAGTTACTCGACAGGGGGCGGTGAGACCCAGTACTTC.

The chain couples TRBV30 to TRBJ1-6; 10 positions match TRBD1. Losses at the gene ends were 2 bases for V and 7 bases for J; bases not matched to a gene: 14. The CDR3 is 18 residues long. Per the germline V gene, CDR1 is GTSNPN and CDR2 is SVGIG (reference sequence). The chain's CDR3 is CAWSILRARTGGNSPLHF. CDR3 coding DNA: TGTGCCTGGAGTATACTCCGCGCCCGGACAGGGGGAAATTCACCCCTCCACTTT.

V gene TRBV30 combines with J gene TRBJ2-1, with TRBD2 identical over 10 bases. Unmatched junction bases numbered 7, after V lost 4 bases and J lost 10 bases. Germline CDR1 and CDR2: GTSNPN and SVGIG (reference sequence). This CDR3 spans 13 amino acids. The CDR3 bases are TGTGCCTGGAAAAAGCGGGGGGGCCGGGAGCAGTTCTTC. This codes for CAWKKRGGREQFF.

The rearrangement joins TRBV6-6 to TRBJ1-1, with a tentative D call TRBD1 (5 bases). V lost 2 bases and J 1 base, leaving 14 bases between the germline ends. The germline CDR1 and CDR2 sequences are MNHNY and SVGAGI (reference sequence). CDR3 length equals 16 residues. The CDR3 reads CASSYPWSGGNTEAFF. CDR3 nucleotide sequence: TGTGCCAGCAGTTACCCCTGGTCCGGGGGGAACACTGAAGCTTTCTTT.

This clone was seen just once. This chain links TRBV27 with TRBJ1-5, with no clear D. Trimming stripped 3 bases from V and 1 base from J, with 10 bases between. Looked up from germline, CDR1 is MNHEY and CDR2 is SMNVEV (reference sequence). This CDR3 spans 15 amino acids. The CDR3 here is CASSLEGKSNQPQHF. The CDR3 DNA reads as TGTGCCAGCAGTTTGGAGGGTAAAAGCAATCAGCCCCAGCATTTT.

The chain uses TRBV2 and TRBJ2-3, with a weak D call TRBD1 (7 bases). The germline V gene encodes CDR1 SNHLY and CDR2 FYNNEI. V lost 11 bases, J lost 6 bases, and 24 bases lay in between. This CDR3 has 15 residues. CDR3 loop: CAGRDSRLVSDTQYF. Written as DNA, the CDR3 is TGTGCCGGTCGGGACAGCCGACTAGTTTCGGATACGCAGTATTTT.

This chain joins TRBV29-1 and TRBJ1-2; D gene ambiguous. The V end was cut by 7 bases, the J end by 7 bases, with 13 bases between. This CDR3 has 11 residues. CDR1 and CDR2 (germline): SQVTM, ANQGSEA. DNA for the CDR3: TGCAGCGCCGTGGGGTTGACTGGCTACACCTTC. It encodes CSAVGLTGYTF.

The chain uses TRBV9 and TRBJ2-7; weak D call: TRBD1 (5 bases). Germline V gene lookup returns CDR1 SGDLS and CDR2 YYNGEE. The CDR3 consists of 13 residues. Between the trimmed V and J ends, which lost 4 bases and 3 bases, there was a span of 11 bases. This CDR3 reads CASSPEGVYEQYF. Written as DNA, the CDR3 is TGTGCCAGCAGCCCTGAAGGGGTCTACGAGCAGTACTTC.

The chain has TRBV19 and TRBJ2-7, with D unresolved. Per germline, CDR1 LNHDA and CDR2 SQIVND (reference sequence). Trimming took off 8 bases at V and 0 bases at J, with 8 bases between the two ends. There are 12 residues in the CDR3. The CDR3 here is CASGSASYEQYF. CDR3 in DNA: TGTGCCAGTGGTTCGGCCTCCTACGAGCAGTACTTC. Combining the CDR3 with reference TRBV19 and TRBJ2-7 gives the whole variable domain DGGITQSPKYLFRKEGQNVTLSCEQNLNHDAMYWYRQDPGQGLRLIYYSQIVNDFQKGDIAEGYSVSREKKESFPLTVTSAQKNPTAFYLCASGSASYEQYFGPGTRLTVT.

The chain joins TRBV27 to TRBJ2-2, with D hard to call. There are 14 residues in the CDR3. Between the trimmed V and J ends, which lost 1 base and 6 bases, there was a span of 9 bases. From germline, CDR1 is MNHEY and CDR2 SMNVEV (reference sequence). The CDR3 here is CASSLLSDPGELFF. CDR3 sequence (DNA): TGTGCCAGCAGTTTATTATCGGACCCCGGGGAGCTGTTTTTT.

The chain carries TRBV29-1 and TRBJ1-2; D may be TRBD1 (6 bases). The germline CDR1 and CDR2 sequences are SQVTM and ANQGSEA. The V end was cut by 3 bases, the J end by 2 bases, with 10 bases between. The CDR3 covers 13 residues. The CDR3 is CSVDRTANYGYTF. Here the CDR3 DNA reads TGCAGCGTTGATAGGACAGCCAACTATGGCTACACCTTC.

This clone was observed a handful of times. The chain employs TRBV5-1 and TRBJ2-1; 13 bases are a match to TRBD2. Germline CDR1 is SGHRS and CDR2 is YFSETQ. V trimming: 4 bases; J trimming: 5 bases; junction bases outside the gene matches: 3. The CDR3 is made up of 15 amino acids. The CDR3 sequence: CASSLGLAGDNEQFF. The CDR3, as DNA: TGCGCCAGCAGCCTCGGACTAGCGGGGGACAATGAGCAGTTCTTC.

This chain connects TRBV30 to TRBJ1-1, with D maybe TRBD1 (6 bases). Trimming cost V 5 bases and J 3 bases, with 16 bases left between them. CDR1 GTSNPN and CDR2 SVGIG come from the germline V gene (reference sequence). This CDR3 contains 14 residues. The DNA of the CDR3 is TGTGCCTGGGGAAAAGGCCAGGGGTACACTGAAGCTTTCTTT. This translates into CAWGKGQGYTEAFF.

The J gene is TRBJ1-2, the V gene TRBV30; D unresolved. The CDR3 spans 12 residues. V was trimmed by 3 bases and J by 5 bases, leaving 10 bases between them. Germline V lookup: CDR1 GTSNPN, CDR2 SVGIG (reference sequence). The CDR3 spells CAWSLDRYGYTF. CDR3 coding DNA: TGTGCCTGGAGCCTAGACCGATATGGCTACACCTTC.

The CDR3 DNA reads TGTGCCAGCAGCCCTCCAGCGGGGGGAAAAGAGACCCAGTACTTC. This codes for CASSPPAGGKETQYF. This chain joins TRBV11-1 and TRBJ2-5, with TRBD2 matching over 9 bases. The CDR3 is 15 residues long. After removal of 5 bases from V and 3 bases from J, the junction contained 7 bases not matched to a gene. CDR1 and CDR2 (germline): SGHAT, FQDESV (reference sequence).

This clone was counted a few times. The rearrangement joins TRBV7-3 to TRBJ1-6; D may be TRBD1 (6 bases). V gave up 5 bases and J gave up 8 bases, with 19 bases separating them. Germline CDR1 reads SGHTA; CDR2 reads FQGTGA. The CDR3 length is 16 residues. This CDR3 is CASSQWGGQVDSPLHF. The DNA for the CDR3 is TGTGCCAGCAGCCAGTGGGGGGGCCAAGTGGATTCACCCCTCCACTTT.

The CDR3 spells CASSLVGQAYNEQFF. CDR3 sequence (DNA): TGCGCCAGCAGCTTGGTTGGACAGGCCTACAATGAGCAGTTCTTC. This chain connects TRBV5-1 to TRBJ2-1; TRBD1 aligns across 7 bases. The CDR3 contains 15 residues. V gave up 0 bases and J gave up 2 bases; unmatched junction bases: 2. The V gene's germline CDR1 is SGHRS and CDR2 YFSETQ.

The chain has TRBV5-4 and TRBJ2-7, with a weak D call TRBD1 (8 bases). CDR1 and CDR2 from the germline V gene are SGHNT and YYREEE (reference sequence). This CDR3 is built from 16 residues. The germline V and J ends were trimmed by 4 bases and 0 bases, with 17 bases remaining between them. The DNA of the CDR3 is TGTGCCAGCAGCAAGGGACAGGCGGGGGACTCCTACGAGCAGTACTTC. Its protein product is CASSKGQAGDSYEQYF.

This clone was seen once. V and J are TRBV29-1 and TRBJ1-1; TRBD1 agrees at 9 bases. This CDR3 is 13 amino acids long. J lost 6 bases, V lost 4 bases, and 6 bases had no gene match. Germline CDR1 and CDR2: SQVTM and ANQGSEA. CDR3 sequence: CSVADRGGSEAFF. Here the CDR3 DNA reads TGCAGCGTTGCGGACAGGGGAGGATCTGAAGCTTTCTTT.

The V and J genes are TRBV29-1 and TRBJ2-6; D not certain. V shed 1 base and J shed 2 bases, with 6 bases lying between them. This CDR3 is 14 amino acids long. Germline assignment: CDR1 SQVTM and CDR2 ANQGSEA. This CDR3 reads CSVEGTPGANVLTF. For the CDR3, the DNA is TGCAGCGTTGAAGGAACCCCTGGGGCCAACGTCCTGACTTTC.

This clone has only one observation. This sequence joins TRBV15 and TRBJ1-5; 7 bases line up with TRBD1. V was clipped by 1 base and J by 4 bases; unmatched bases: 4. The CDR3 covers 15 residues. CDR1 is LNHNV, CDR2 YYDKDF, per germline (reference sequence). The CDR3 spells CATSRGQGVNQPQHF. For the CDR3, the DNA is TGTGCCACCAGCAGAGGACAGGGAGTGAATCAGCCCCAGCATTTT.

This clone has a handful of counts. The chain links TRBV29-1 to TRBJ1-2; perhaps TRBD1 as D (6 bases). The CDR3 is 12 residues long. V was clipped by 3 bases and J by 5 bases, with 10 bases between them. Germline V CDR1 and CDR2: SQVTM, ANQGSEA. The CDR3 loop reads CSVDRQGYGYTF. As DNA, the CDR3 is TGCAGCGTTGACCGCCAGGGGTATGGCTACACCTTC.